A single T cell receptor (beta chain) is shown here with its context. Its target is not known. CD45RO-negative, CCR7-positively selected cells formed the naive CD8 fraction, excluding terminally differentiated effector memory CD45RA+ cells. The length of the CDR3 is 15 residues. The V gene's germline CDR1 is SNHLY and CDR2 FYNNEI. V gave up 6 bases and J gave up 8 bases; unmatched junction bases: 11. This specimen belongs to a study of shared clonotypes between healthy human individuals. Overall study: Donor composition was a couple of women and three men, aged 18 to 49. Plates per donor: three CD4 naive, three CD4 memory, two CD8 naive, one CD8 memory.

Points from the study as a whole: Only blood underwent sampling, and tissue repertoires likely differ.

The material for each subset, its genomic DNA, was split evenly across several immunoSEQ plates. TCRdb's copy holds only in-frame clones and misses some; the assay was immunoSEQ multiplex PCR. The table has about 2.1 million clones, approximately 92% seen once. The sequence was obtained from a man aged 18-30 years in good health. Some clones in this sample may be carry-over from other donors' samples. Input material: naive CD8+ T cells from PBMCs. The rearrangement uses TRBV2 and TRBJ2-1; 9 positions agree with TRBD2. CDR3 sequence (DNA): TGTGCCAGCAGACCTTGGCTAGCGGGGTCCCATGAGCAGTTCTTC. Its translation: CASRPWLAGSHEQFF.